This TCR beta chain stems from a study of OX40 agonist ivuxolimab in advanced cancers. In the study overall: Two cutaneous melanoma patients and one hepatocellular carcinoma patient, three in all, had partial responses.

Sequenced by immunoSEQ multiplex PCR; TCRdb stores in-frame clones only, minus some. The data hold about 55,000 clones, with 60% to 80% observed a single time. The sequencing used CD4+ or CD8+ T cells sorted from blood, collected in a trial of the OX40 agonist ivuxolimab. The sequence derives from an adult with an advanced solid tumor such as melanoma, head and neck, liver or kidney cancer.

The CDR3 sequence is CASSPRTSGNNEQFF. In DNA, the CDR3 is TGCGCCAGCAGTCCACGGACTAGCGGCAACAATGAGCAGTTCTTC. This chain joins TRBV5-1 and TRBJ2-1; 10 nucleotides align to TRBD2. This CDR3 has 15 amino acids. Per germline, CDR1 SGHRS and CDR2 YFSETQ. V gave up 5 bases and J gave up 5 bases; unmatched junction bases: 7.